This T cell receptor beta chain stems from a study of T cells of healthy individuals. A few counts support this clonotype. TCRdb re-called the 5' RACE reads through MiXCR, storing one row per CDR3 protein. The sample records about 82,000 distinct CDR3 sequences, roughly 5.1% being singletons. Germline values: CDR1 SGDLS, CDR2 YYNGEE. The CDR3 runs to 16 residues. V lost 2 bases to trimming and J lost 2 bases, with 11 bases between them. J is TRBJ2-6 and V is TRBV9; D might be TRBD1 or TRBD2, each matching 6 bases. The receptor comes from a female donor in good health. CDR3 DNA: TGTGCCAGCAGCGTCGTCGGGGGCGCTGGGGCCAACGTCCTGACTTTC. This gives the protein CASSVVGGAGANVLTF.